This T cell receptor (beta chain) was obtained from a study of regulatory T cells in long-lasting Graves disease. Study findings and constraints: What was studied was peripheral blood only, and not thyroid tissue.

Time point described: newly diagnosed GD, antithyroid drugs for less than 3 months. With RNA extracted from PBMCs as input, the TCR library was made. The sample holds many counts of this clonotype. What it recognizes is unknown. Arm-PCR of CDR3 regions and iRepertoire HTBI primers were the basis on which TCR beta libraries were built. From the multiplex PCR reads, TCRdb called clonotypes with MiXCR, one entry per CDR3 protein. The sample has hundreds of thousands of distinct CDR3 sequences; 15% to 20% are singletons. The CDR3 runs to 15 residues. Trimming took off 4 bases at V and 3 bases at J, with 10 bases between the two ends. Germline assignment: CDR1 MNHNS and CDR2 SASEGT. These records were also assigned to another study, of T cells in Graves' hyperthyroidism and ophthalmopathy. That investigation notes: Graves' hyperthyroidism qualified as stable when ophthalmopathy did not progress within 18 months. The TCR CDR3 was amplified in a first-round RT-PCR using the HTBI primer set.

The rearrangement uses TRBV6-1 and TRBJ2-6; D might be TRBD1 (6 bases). The sequencing here drew on peripheral blood mononuclear cells (PBMCs), taken at new diagnosis, from a patient treated with antithyroid drugs. The TCR sequence derives from a woman aged 40-65 years with Graves disease. The DNA of the CDR3 is TGTGCCAGCAGTGGACACAGGGATGGGGCCAACGTCCTGACTTTC. This encodes CASSGHRDGANVLTF.